This TCR beta chain was profiled in a study of T cell responses to AZD1222 COVID-19 vaccine. Overall study findings and caveats: Spike-specific TCR depth and breadth grew after two AZD1222 doses. A reported finding is that nearly half of spike-specific TCRs target unmutated variant regions.

The CDR3 is 16 residues long. V was pared by 2 bases and J by 1 base, with 8 bases of the junction left unmatched. The germline gives CDR1 GTSNPN, CDR2 SVGIG (reference sequence). Repertoires were generated with immunoSEQ multiplex PCR, while TCRdb's copy carries only in-frame clones and drops some. The top ten clones hold roughly 4.4% of a sample with 100,000 to 150,000 clones, about 90% of them seen once. Comments on this clone: Its antigen is not known.

The chain links TRBV30 to TRBJ2-5; 9 nucleotides line up with TRBD1. The TCR sequence derives from an adult in good health. The sequencing used peripheral blood, collected on day 0 of MenACWY control vaccination. The CDR3 DNA reads TGTGCCTGGAGTACAACGGGGACAGGGCCCCAAGAGACCCAGTACTTC. Translating it yields CAWSTTGTGPQETQYF. Filled out from reference TRBV30 and TRBJ2-5, the complete variable domain reads SQTIHQWPATLVQPVGSPLSLECTVEGTSNPNLYWYRQAAGRGLQLLFYSVGIGQISSEVPQNLSASRPQDRQFILSSKKLLLSDSGFYLCAWSTTGTGPQETQYFGPGTRLLVL.